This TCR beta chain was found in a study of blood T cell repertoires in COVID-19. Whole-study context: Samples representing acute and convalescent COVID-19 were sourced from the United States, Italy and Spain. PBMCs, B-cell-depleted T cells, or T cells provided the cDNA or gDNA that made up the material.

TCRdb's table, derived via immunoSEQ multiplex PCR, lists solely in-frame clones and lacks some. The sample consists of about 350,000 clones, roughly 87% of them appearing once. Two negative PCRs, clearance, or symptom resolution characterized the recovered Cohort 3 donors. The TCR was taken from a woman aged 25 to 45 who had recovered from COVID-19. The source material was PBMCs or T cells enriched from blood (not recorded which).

The CDR3 DNA follows: TGCGCCAGCAGCTTGTCGGGGTATAACACTGAAGCTTTCTTT. Its protein product is CASSLSGYNTEAFF. The genes are TRBV5-1 and TRBJ1-1; no clear D gene. The ends were cut back, 1 base at V and 2 bases at J, with 9 bases in the middle. This CDR3 has 14 residues. Per the germline V gene, CDR1 is SGHRS and CDR2 is YFSETQ.